These T cell receptor beta chains were read from a single sample in a study of CD8+ T cells in alopecia areata. Libraries were prepared by immunoSEQ multiplex PCR; TCRdb keeps only in-frame clonotypes and omits some of them. The sample records approximately 170,000 clones, 60% to 70% being singletons. Sample: CD4+ T cells sorted from blood, taken at week 4, from a patient treated with tofacitinib. These receptors originate from a human donor with alopecia areata. The CDR3 runs from the conserved cysteine through the conserved F or W. A D gene is named only where the DNA matches it firmly. Clone size appears in some rows only: once, few, many, or a class for an expanded clone.

few,TRBV29-1,14,-,TRBJ1-5,CSVVTRDGNQPQHF,TGCAGCGTTGTTACCCGGGACGGCAATCAGCCCCAGCATTTT
-,TRBV30,12,-,TRBJ1-1,CAWSALSTEAFF,TGTGCCTGGAGTGCACTGTCCACTGAAGCTTTCTTT
-,TRBV11-2,12,-,TRBJ2-3,CASSLTGYTQYF,TGTGCCAGCAGTCTCACGGGTTATACGCAGTATTTT
once,TRBV29-1,15,-,TRBJ2-3,CSVRTGLTGADTQYF,TGCAGCGTTAGAACAGGGTTGACGGGAGCAGATACGCAGTATTTT
-,TRBV7-7,14,-,TRBJ2-5,CASSPSESGQIQYF,TGTGCTAGCAGCCCCAGTGAGTCCGGACAAATCCAGTACTTC
-,TRBV7-3,13,-,TRBJ1-2,CAVPTSGRGGYTF,TGTGCCGTCCCCACCTCAGGGCGAGGCGGCTACACCTTC
few,TRBV30,16,TRBD2,TRBJ2-7,CAWRGLAGDFSYEQYF,TGTGCCTGGAGGGGGCTAGCGGGCGACTTCTCCTACGAGCAGTACTTC
-,TRBV5-4,13,TRBD1,TRBJ2-1,CASRLTGGNEQFF,TGTGCCAGCAGACTTACAGGGGGCAATGAGCAGTTCTTC
-,TRBV30,13,-,TRBJ1-5,CAWNRRTDQPQHF,TGTGCCTGGAACAGGCGGACAGATCAGCCCCAGCATTTT
-,TRBV6-1,14,TRBD1,TRBJ1-1,CASSLTGGDTEAFF,TGTGCCAGCAGCCTGACAGGGGGGGACACTGAAGCTTTCTTT
-,TRBV7-2,14,-,TRBJ1-1,CASSLIRGLPEAFF,TGTGCCAGCAGCTTAATTAGGGGTTTGCCTGAAGCTTTCTTT
-,TRBV10-3,13,-,TRBJ2-1,CATGGGPNNEQFF,TGTGCCACCGGTGGAGGACCGAACAATGAGCAGTTCTTC
-,TRBV29-1,12,-,TRBJ2-7,CSVEVAAYEQYF,TGCAGCGTTGAAGTAGCGGCCTACGAGCAGTACTTC
few,TRBV29-1,12,-,TRBJ2-7,CSVDQGVREQYF,TGCAGCGTTGATCAAGGGGTCAGAGAGCAGTACTTC
once,TRBV6-5,16,TRBD2,TRBJ2-3,CASSYSGGRGPDTQYF,TGTGCCAGCAGTTACTCGGGCGGGAGGGGGCCAGATACGCAGTATTTT
few,TRBV29-1,13,-,TRBJ2-3,CSVEVGGTDTQYF,TGCAGCGTTGAAGTTGGTGGCACAGATACGCAGTATTTT
few,TRBV30,17,TRBD2,TRBJ2-2,CARGGTSGSWNTGELFF,TGTGCCAGGGGCGGGACTAGCGGGAGCTGGAACACCGGGGAGCTGTTTTTT
-,TRBV5-1,12,-,TRBJ2-5,CASRVGAETQYF,TGCGCCAGCAGGGTGGGGGCAGAGACCCAGTACTTC
-,TRBV29-1,14,-,TRBJ1-2,CSARGGVENYGYTF,TGCAGCGCCAGAGGGGGTGTAGAAAACTATGGCTACACCTTC
few,TRBV2,14,-,TRBJ2-1,CASDRLANSNEQFF,TGTGCCAGCGATAGGCTAGCCAACAGTAATGAGCAGTTCTTC
-,TRBV11-1,13,-,TRBJ2-2,CASSAAFVGELFF,TGTGCCAGCAGCGCAGCCTTCGTCGGGGAGCTGTTTTTT
-,TRBV7-9,13,-,TRBJ2-2,CASSPFNDGELFF,TGTGCCAGCAGCCCCTTTAACGACGGGGAGCTGTTTTTT
-,TRBV29-1,12,-,TRBJ1-1,CSVDRSRTEAFF,TGCAGCGTTGACAGATCGAGAACTGAAGCTTTCTTT
-,TRBV30,15,-,TRBJ1-1,CAWARDRPMNTEAFF,TGTGCCTGGGCTCGGGACCGACCTATGAACACTGAAGCTTTCTTT
-,TRBV5-4,12,-,TRBJ1-2,CASSLVEGGYTF,TGTGCCAGCAGCTTGGTCGAGGGCGGCTACACCTTC
few,TRBV7-9,15,-,TRBJ2-6,CASSFKGPGANVLTF,TGTGCCAGCAGCTTTAAGGGACCCGGGGCCAACGTCCTGACTTTC
few,TRBV2,14,TRBD2,TRBJ2-2,CASGRLAGGGELFF,TGTGCCAGCGGCCGACTAGCGGGAGGCGGGGAGCTGTTTTTT
-,TRBV29-1,13,TRBD2,TRBJ2-2,CSVEKRETGELFF,TGCAGCGTTGAGAAGCGGGAAACCGGGGAGCTGTTTTTT
-,TRBV29-1,11,-,TRBJ2-7,CSVERNYEQYF,TGCAGCGTTGAACGAAACTACGAGCAGTACTTC
-,TRBV19,15,TRBD1,TRBJ2-2,CASSPGQGTTGELFF,TGTGCCAGTAGTCCTGGACAGGGGACGACCGGGGAGCTGTTTTTT
few,TRBV30,15,-,TRBJ2-2,CAWTNLGGHTGELFF,TGTGCCTGGACCAACTTAGGTGGGCACACCGGGGAGCTGTTTTTT
few,TRBV29-1,11,-,TRBJ2-2,CSVGPTGELFF,TGCAGCGTTGGCCCCACCGGGGAGCTGTTTTTT
-,TRBV29-1,14,TRBD1,TRBJ1-4,CSVGLRDRDEKLFF,TGCAGCGTTGGGTTGCGGGACAGGGATGAAAAACTGTTTTTT
-,TRBV29-1,15,TRBD2,TRBJ2-1,CSVGSQASGSSEQFF,TGCAGCGTTGGCTCTCAGGCTAGCGGGAGCTCTGAGCAGTTCTTC
once,TRBV29-1,12,-,TRBJ2-7,CSVVQDTYEQYF,TGCAGCGTTGTGCAGGATACCTACGAGCAGTACTTC
once,TRBV18,15,TRBD1,TRBJ2-7,CASSPGGQASYEQYF,TGTGCCAGCTCACCAGGGGGACAGGCGAGCTACGAGCAGTACTTC
-,TRBV29-1,12,-,TRBJ1-1,CSVDRSNTEAFF,TGCAGCGTTGATCGGTCGAACACTGAAGCTTTCTTT